This T cell receptor (beta chain) was obtained from a study of T cells in Graves' hyperthyroidism and ophthalmopathy. This clonotype was recorded at least ten times. Its antigen is unknown. The ends were cut back, 0 bases at V and 5 bases at J, with 16 bases in the middle. The germline CDR1 and CDR2 sequences are SGHVS and FQNEAQ. The CDR3 contains 16 residues. TCR beta CDR3 regions were amplified from RNA transcripts. First-round RT-PCR targeting the TCR CDR3 was performed with the HTBI primer set. TCRdb re-derived calls from the multiplex PCR reads in MiXCR, one entry per CDR3 protein. Of over 250,000 distinct CDR3 sequences in the sample, about 17% were seen once. The study, taken as a whole, reports: In blood, most of the thyroid clonotypes expanded above 0.001 were also present.

The TCR originated in a woman aged 60 to 75 with Graves' ophthalmopathy. The chain is built from TRBV7-8 and TRBJ1-1, with D possibly TRBD1 on 6 matching bases. The sequenced sample was blood. The CDR3 bases are TGTGCCAGCAGCTTAGCCCCCTCAGGGGTGGGGACTGAAGCTTTCTTT. Amino acid sequence: CASSLAPSGVGTEAFF. The variable domain in full, completed from reference TRBV7-8 and TRBJ1-1, reads GAGVSQSPRYKVAKRGQDVALRCDPISGHVSLFWYQQALGQGPEFLTYFQNEAQLDKSGLPSDRFFAERPEGSVSTLKIQRTQQEDSAVYLCASSLAPSGVGTEAFFGQGTRLTVV.